The entry below gives a single T cell receptor beta chain sequence along with its context. The data were taken from a study of cytomegalovirus exposure and HLA in healthy donors. Use of 60 Vbeta and 13 Jbeta primers characterized the PCR. TCRdb keeps only in-frame clones here, not all; method: immunoSEQ multiplex PCR. The sample lists 55,000 to 65,000 clones, roughly 80% occurring once. The TCR was taken from a woman aged 40 to 50 in good health and CMV-seropositive. Sequenced sample: PBMCs.

The DNA of the CDR3 is TGCAGCGTTGGACAGCCTATGAACACTGAAGCTTTCTTT. Translation: CSVGQPMNTEAFF. J is TRBJ1-1 and V is TRBV29-1; D may be TRBD1 (5 bases). The germline V gene has CDR1 SQVTM and CDR2 ANQGSEA. V gave up 4 bases and J gave up 0 bases, with 9 bases separating them. The CDR3 has 13 amino acids. Together with reference TRBV29-1 and TRBJ1-1, the CDR3 gives the full variable domain: SAVISQKPSRDICQRGTSLTIQCQVDSQVTMMFWYRQQPGQSLTLIATANQGSEATYESGFVIDKFPISRPNLTFSTLTVSNMSPEDSSIYLCSVGQPMNTEAFFGQGTRLTVV.